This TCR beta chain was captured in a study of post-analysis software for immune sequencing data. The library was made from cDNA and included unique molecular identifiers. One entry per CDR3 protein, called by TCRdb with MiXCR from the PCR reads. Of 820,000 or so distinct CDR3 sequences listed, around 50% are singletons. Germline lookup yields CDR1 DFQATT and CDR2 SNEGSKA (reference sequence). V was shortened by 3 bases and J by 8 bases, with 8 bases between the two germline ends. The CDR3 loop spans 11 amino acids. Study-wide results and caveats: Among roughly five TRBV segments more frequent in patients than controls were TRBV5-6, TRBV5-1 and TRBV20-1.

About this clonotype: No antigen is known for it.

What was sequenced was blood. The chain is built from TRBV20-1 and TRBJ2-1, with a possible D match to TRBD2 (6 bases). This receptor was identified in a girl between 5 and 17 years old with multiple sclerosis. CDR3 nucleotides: TGCAGTGCTAGCGGGAGCTATGAGCAGTTCTTC. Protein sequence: CSASGSYEQFF.